These 32 T cell receptor beta chains originate from one sample sequenced in a study of blood T cells in healthy people across ages. A second PCR, run for 7 to 11 cycles, used a sample-barcoded 5' primer plus a J-beta primer mix. MiXCR was run by TCRdb on the 5' RACE reads, yielding one entry per CDR3 protein. The table records 450,000 to 700,000 distinct CDR3 sequences, 27% of them present only once. Sequences were obtained from blood. The receptors were sampled from a woman aged 65 to 85 in good health.

This clonotype was found a few times. The CDR3 region is CASSQADRGQETQYF. CDR3 nucleotides: TGCGCCAGCAGCCAAGCGGACAGGGGCCAAGAGACCCAGTACTTC. The chain joins TRBV4-1 to TRBJ2-5, with 9 bases identical to TRBD1. V gave up 1 base and J gave up 1 base; unmatched junction bases: 1. The CDR3 has 15 residues. The germline CDR1 and CDR2 sequences are MGHRA and YSYEKL.

The chain joins TRBV4-3 to TRBJ1-1, with D maybe TRBD1 (6 bases). Trimming removed 4 bases at V and 5 bases at J, with 17 bases between. The V gene's germline CDR1 is LGHNA and CDR2 YSLEER. This CDR3 has 15 amino acids. Written as DNA, the CDR3 is TGCGCCAGCAGCCGCTCATGGGGGGCAAGGACTGAAGCTTTCTTT. As protein: CASSRSWGARTEAFF.

This clonotype was counted a few times. The rearrangement uses TRBV7-2 and TRBJ1-5; D remains ambiguous. CDR1 is SGHTA, CDR2 FQGNSA, per germline. The CDR3 totals 14 residues. Between the trimmed V and J ends, which lost 6 bases and 6 bases, there was a span of 15 bases. As DNA, the CDR3 is TGTGCCAGCAGTTCAATCGATGGAGGTCAGCCCCAGCATTTT. The encoded protein is CASSSIDGGQPQHF.

The rearrangement uses TRBV24-1 and TRBJ2-2; the match to TRBD2 covers 7 bases. The germline CDR1 and CDR2 sequences are KGHDR and SFDVKD. V lost 9 bases and J lost 4; bases outside the gene matches: 7. The CDR3 totals 14 residues. The CDR3 sequence: CATERDSGTGELFF. Here the CDR3 DNA reads TGTGCCACCGAGCGGGACTCGGGCACCGGGGAGCTGTTTTTT.

The V gene is TRBV6-5, the J gene TRBJ1-4, with D possibly matching TRBD1 (5 bases). The CDR3 is 14 amino acids. Germline V gives CDR1 MNHEY, CDR2 SVGAGI. The germline V and J ends were trimmed by 0 bases and 7 bases, with 9 bases remaining between them. The CDR3 DNA reads as TGTGCCAGCAGTTACTCGGGGCCGCCTGAAAAACTGTTTTTT. It codes for CASSYSGPPEKLFF.

This clonotype appeared a few times. The chain employs TRBV6-2 or TRBV6-3 and TRBJ1-4; D unresolved. The germline V and J ends were trimmed by 0 bases and 6 bases, with 8 bases remaining between them. Germline loops: CDR1 MNHEY, CDR2 SVGEGT. The CDR3 totals 14 residues. The CDR3 DNA reads TGTGCCAGCAGTTACTCCCGGATGGATGAAAAACTGTTTTTT. Amino acids: CASSYSRMDEKLFF.

In its sample, this clonotype was seen a few times. The CDR3 sequence is CASSPVGGRGAFF. The CDR3 bases are TGTGCCAGCAGCCCAGTGGGGGGGAGGGGAGCTTTCTTT. The chain joins TRBV11-2 to TRBJ1-1; D perhaps matches TRBD1 (5 bases). V was shortened by 5 bases and J by 10 bases, with 17 bases between the two germline ends. CDR1 is SGHAT and CDR2 is FQNNGV in the germline V gene. This CDR3 has 13 residues.

This clonotype was detected only a few times. The chain employs TRBV7-2 and TRBJ2-1; D not certain. CDR3 size: 13 residues. V was trimmed by 1 base and J by 7 bases, leaving 8 bases between them. The germline gives CDR1 SGHTA, CDR2 FQGNSA. Written as DNA, the CDR3 is TGTGCCAGCAGCTTAGTTGGTCTTAATGAGCAGTTCTTC. This translates into CASSLVGLNEQFF.

This clonotype occurred a few times. The chain recombines TRBV7-2 with TRBJ2-5, with 8 positions matching TRBD1. This CDR3 has 15 amino acids. The V and J ends lost 4 bases and 4 bases, in that order; junction bases with no gene match: 8. The germline gives CDR1 SGHTA, CDR2 FQGNSA. Here the CDR3 DNA reads TGTGCCAGCAGCTACCGACAGGGGAGAGGAGAGACCCAGTACTTC. Protein product: CASSYRQGRGETQYF.

V usage is TRBV29-1 and J usage is TRBJ1-2, with 8 bases aligning to TRBD1. CDR3 length: 15 residues. V dropped 6 bases and J dropped 2; count of bases not matched to a gene: 11. Germline V CDR1 and CDR2: SQVTM, ANQGSEA. The CDR3 sequence: CSVPSKDRVNYGYTF. The CDR3 nucleotides read TGCAGCGTGCCCTCGAAGGACAGGGTGAACTATGGCTACACCTTC.

In its sample, this clonotype was seen a few times. The junction departs from the called germline gene at one end, perhaps through a read error. The gene calls are TRBV5-1 and TRBJ2-5; D is uncertain. The CDR3 spans 12 residues. CDR1 SGHRS and CDR2 YFSETQ come from the germline V gene. The CDR3 region is CASSFSGETRYF. DNA of the CDR3: TGCGCCAGCAGCTTCAGTGGAGAGACCCGGTACTTC.

The rearrangement uses TRBV9 and TRBJ2-6, with unresolved D. Germline V CDR1 and CDR2: SGDLS, YYNGEE. CDR3 size: 16 residues. Between the trimmed V and J ends, which lost 4 bases and 2 bases, there was a span of 13 bases. The CDR3, as DNA: TGTGCCAGCAGCCCCTGGGGTGAAGCTGGGGCCAACGTCCTGACTTTC. This sequence encodes CASSPWGEAGANVLTF.

This clonotype has only a few counts. The junction shows a germline mismatch at one end, possibly a read error. The rearrangement links TRBV7-2 to TRBJ1-2; D possibly corresponds to TRBD1 (6 bases). CDR3 length: 15 amino acids. CDR1 is SGHTA, CDR2 FQGNSA, per germline. The CDR3 sequence is CAGSLGPTGAYGYTF. Written as DNA, the CDR3 is TGTGCCGGCAGCTTAGGACCGACGGGGGCGTATGGCTACACCTTC.

DNA of the CDR3: TGTGCCAGCAGTTATATGGACAGGGAGGCTCGCGAGCAGTACTTC. This sequence encodes CASSYMDREAREQYF. V and J are TRBV5-5 and TRBJ2-5; TRBD1 aligns across 8 bases. The J call may be in error: the DNA end matches TRBJ2-7 better. The CDR3 has 15 amino acids. Germline CDR1 SGHKS, CDR2 YYEKEE (reference sequence).

V gene TRBV5-1 combines with J gene TRBJ2-5; no clear D gene. V lost 4 bases to trimming and J lost 7 bases, with 11 bases between them. CDR3 length: 12 residues. Germline CDR1 reads SGHRS; CDR2 reads YFSETQ. The CDR3 is CASSAERGTQYF. DNA for the CDR3: TGCGCCAGCAGCGCGGAGCGCGGGACCCAGTACTTC.

The chain uses TRBV5-6 and TRBJ1-2; a possible D gene is TRBD1 (6 bases). The ends were cut back, 0 bases at V and 6 bases at J, with 12 bases in the middle. The CDR3 contains 14 residues. Germline-derived CDR1 and CDR2 are SGHDT and YYEEEE. The DNA for the CDR3 is TGTGCCAGCAGCTTGGCGAACAGGGCGGATGGCTACACCTTC. Translating gives CASSLANRADGYTF.

This clonotype turned up a few times. The chain carries TRBV5-1 and TRBJ1-5, with D unresolved. The V and J ends lost 0 bases and 1 base respectively, with 20 bases between them. Germline V lookup: CDR1 SGHRS, CDR2 YFSETQ. The CDR3 is 19 amino acids. CDR3 in DNA: TGCGCCAGCAGCTTGGATATAGGGAGGGTAGGAGTAAGCAATCAGCCCCAGCATTTT. This codes for CASSLDIGRVGVSNQPQHF.

This clonotype was observed at least ten times. This rearrangement joins TRBV20-1 to TRBJ2-5, with TRBD2 as a possible D gene (6 bases). V gave up 5 bases and J gave up 5 bases, with 18 bases separating them. The CDR3 extends over 14 amino acids. From germline, CDR1 is DFQATT and CDR2 SNEGSKA (reference sequence). The CDR3: CSAPRLVSGETQYF. The CDR3 DNA reads as TGCAGTGCTCCCAGACTAGTATCGGGGGAGACCCAGTACTTC.

This clonotype was seen a handful of times. The V and J genes are TRBV18 and TRBJ2-5; 7 positions agree with TRBD1. This CDR3 is built from 13 residues. The germline V gene has CDR1 KGHSH and CDR2 LQKENI. The V and J ends lost 6 bases and 1 base, in that order; junction bases with no gene match: 2. The CDR3 region has the DNA TGTGCCAGCTCGTCAGGGGGCCAAGAGACCCAGTACTTC. It codes for CASSSGGQETQYF.

This clonotype occurred a few times. The junction shows a germline mismatch at one end, possibly a read error. The chain employs TRBV5-6 and TRBJ2-1; D is unclear. The CDR3 has 15 residues. The V gene's germline CDR1 is SGHDT and CDR2 YYEEEE. In nucleotides, the CDR3 is TGTGCCAGCAGCTTGGGCATGAGCTCCTACAATGGGCAGTTCTTC. It is translated as CASSLGMSSYNGQFF.

This clonotype was counted a few times. The chain recombines TRBV5-4 with TRBJ2-5, with 7 positions matching TRBD1. CDR3 length equals 16 residues. Per the germline V gene, CDR1 is SGHNT and CDR2 is YYREEE (reference sequence). Trimming took 5 bases from V and 5 from J; bases not matched to a gene: 15. Here the CDR3 DNA reads TGTGCCAGCAGTCGGGACGGCACAGGGGCCGTGGAGACCCAGTACTTC. It translates to CASSRDGTGAVETQYF.

This clonotype has a handful of counts. One junction end disagrees with the germline gene, perhaps due to a read error. The V gene is TRBV10-3, the J gene TRBJ2-1; tentatively, D is TRBD2 (5 bases). Germline V CDR1 and CDR2: ENHRY, SYGVKD. CDR3 size: 16 residues. The CDR3 here is CAISADGNPSCNEQFF. The CDR3 coding sequence is TGTGCCATCAGTGCGGACGGGAACCCCTCCTGCAATGAGCAGTTCTTC.

This clonotype was counted only a few times. The chain combines TRBV7-9 with TRBJ2-1; 9 bases fit TRBD1. The germline V gene encodes CDR1 SEHNR and CDR2 FQNEAQ (reference sequence). The length of the CDR3 is 15 residues. Losses at the gene ends were 5 bases for V and 5 bases for J; bases not matched to a gene: 7. Here the CDR3 DNA reads TGTGCCAGCAGCCTAGGGACAGGGAGGAACAATGAGCAGTTCTTC. This translates into CASSLGTGRNNEQFF.

V and J are TRBV3-1 and TRBJ2-1; 12 nucleotides line up with TRBD2. The V and J ends lost 4 bases and 7 bases, in that order; junction bases with no gene match: 11. The germline V gene has CDR1 LGHDT and CDR2 YNNKEL (reference sequence). The CDR3 has 17 amino acids. The CDR3 nucleotides are TGTGCCAGCAGCCCCATGGCCCTAGCGGGGGGGCGAAATGAGCAGTTCTTC. Amino acid sequence: CASSPMALAGGRNEQFF.

The V call is TRBV5-1, the J call TRBJ1-2; no reliable D call. Germline V gene sequence: CDR1 SGHRS, CDR2 YFSETQ. V dropped 0 bases and J dropped 7 bases, with 7 bases sitting between them. The length of the CDR3 is 12 residues. DNA of the CDR3: TGCGCCAGCAGCTTGGGGGAGAGTGGCTACACCTTC. Amino acid sequence: CASSLGESGYTF.

A single count supports this clonotype. The chain couples TRBV19 to TRBJ2-1, with TRBD2 matching 9 bases. V was pared by 5 bases and J by 4 bases, with 12 bases of the junction left unmatched. Germline loops: CDR1 LNHDA, CDR2 SQIVND (reference sequence). This CDR3 spans 17 amino acids. This chain's CDR3 is CASSGSAAGGIYNEQFF. CDR3 nucleotide sequence: TGTGCCAGTAGTGGTTCGGCAGCGGGGGGTATATACAATGAGCAGTTCTTC.

This clonotype came up a few times. The V and J genes are TRBV10-3 and TRBJ1-2; D unclear. V gave up 2 bases and J gave up 4 bases, with 8 bases separating them. From germline, CDR1 is ENHRY and CDR2 SYGVKD. The CDR3 length is 13 residues. The CDR3 DNA is TGTGCCATCAGTGAGGCACAGACCTATGGCTACACCTTC. It yields the protein CAISEAQTYGYTF.

This CDR3 is CSVAGVQETQYF. The DNA of the CDR3 is TGCAGCGTTGCTGGGGTCCAAGAGACCCAGTACTTC. This rearrangement joins TRBV29-1 to TRBJ2-5; D uncertain. The CDR3 has 12 amino acids. Trimming took 4 bases from V and 1 from J, leaving 7 bases between them. Germline lookup yields CDR1 SQVTM and CDR2 ANQGSEA.

The V gene is TRBV7-9, the J gene TRBJ1-4, with D perhaps matching TRBD1 (6 bases). The CDR3 is made up of 14 amino acids. CDR1 and CDR2 from the germline V gene are SEHNR and FQNEAQ (reference sequence). The V end lost 2 bases, the J end lost 8 bases, and 12 bases lay between the germline ends. For the CDR3, the DNA is TGTGCCAGCAGCTTACGGGGGGGCGGCGAAAAACTGTTTTTT. This encodes CASSLRGGGEKLFF.

This chain joins TRBV10-3 and TRBJ2-3, with D tentatively TRBD2 (5 bases). V dropped 4 bases and J dropped 2 bases, with 13 bases sitting between them. In germline, CDR1 is ENHRY, CDR2 SYGVKD. The CDR3 extends over 15 amino acids. The CDR3 region is CAISVGVKVTDTQYF. DNA of the CDR3: TGTGCCATCAGTGTCGGGGTGAAGGTCACAGATACGCAGTATTTT.

The chain recombines TRBV7-6 with TRBJ2-2; TRBD1 is a possible D gene (6 bases). CDR1 is SGHVS and CDR2 is FNYEAQ in the germline V gene. This CDR3 has 15 amino acids. Trimming took 2 bases from V and 7 from J, leaving 14 bases between them. The CDR3 bases are TGTGCCAGCAGCTTAAACAGGGAAGCAGGCGGGGAGCTGTTTTTT. It specifies CASSLNREAGGELFF.

CDR3 nucleotide sequence: TGCGCCAGCACCTTCGGACAGGGCTTAGCCAAAAACATTCAGTACTTC. Translated: CASTFGQGLAKNIQYF. The chain employs TRBV5-1 and TRBJ2-4; 8 positions match TRBD1. The germline V gene encodes CDR1 SGHRS and CDR2 YFSETQ. The length of the CDR3 is 16 residues. J lost 0 bases, V lost 6 bases, and 8 bases had no gene match.